The clone carrying this TCR beta chain came up a few times. As it was prepared, the TCRbeta library received unique molecular identifiers. MiXCR, run by TCRdb on the PCR reads, gives a single entry per CDR3 protein. The sample yields 490,000 or so distinct CDR3 sequences, around 13% seen once. The data belong to a study of T-cell reconstitution after alpha-beta-depleted transplantation in children. The J segment lost 7 bases and the V segment lost 4 bases, leaving 5 bases of the junction unmatched. The CDR3 extends over 14 amino acids. In germline, CDR1 is SGHRS, CDR2 YFSETQ. The sample was PBMCs from the stem cell graft donor, taken from the stem cell graft. This TCR came from a human donor who donated a stem cell graft to a child with combined immunodeficiency. This chain uses TRBV5-1 with TRBJ1-4, with 9 positions matching TRBD1. The CDR3 protein is CASSRTGEGEKLFF. The CDR3 DNA reads TGCGCCAGCAGCAGGACAGGGGAGGGTGAAAAACTGTTTTTT. The full variable domain, its missing parts supplied by reference TRBV5-1 and TRBJ1-4, is KAGVTQTPRYLIKTRGQQVTLSCSPISGHRSVSWYQQTPGQGLQFLFEYFSETQRNKGNFPGRFSGRQFSNSRSEMNVSTLELGDSALYLCASSRTGEGEKLFFGSGTQLSVL.